The 17 T cell receptor beta chains reported below all come from one sample, sequenced in a study of shared clonotypes between healthy human individuals (dated by TCRdb to 2020 to 2021). The method was the immunoSEQ multiplex PCR assay. The clones in this table, taken by TCRdb from immuneACCESS, are in-frame only. Not every clone is retained; where verified, under half of the shortfall comes from an unresolved V gene, and the cause of the rest is unknown. The sample profile shows roughly 2,300,000 clones; about nine tenths of them were found once. 0.37% of the sample belongs to the ten largest clones. The sample was naive CD4+ T cells from PBMCs. The cell subset or site label, read with the paper, signifies: CD45RA+ positively selected. The receptors were sampled from a man aged 18 to 29 in good health. Some clones in this sample may be carry-over from other donors' samples.

The rearrangement links TRBV18 to TRBJ2-6; D ambiguous. The CDR3 sequence is 15 residues long. Between the trimmed V and J ends, which lost 5 bases and 7 bases, there was a span of 15 bases. CDR1 and CDR2 from the germline V gene are KGHSH and LQKENI. The CDR3 DNA is TGTGCCAGCTCAAACATTGGGTCCACAGCCAACGTCCTGACTTTC. It codes for CASSNIGSTANVLTF.

Note on this clone: The same CDR3 arises from other DNA sequences in this sample as well. The chain uses TRBV11-2 and TRBJ1-1; D is uncertain. Trimming removed 3 bases at V and 1 base at J, with 6 bases between. Germline CDR1 and CDR2: SGHAT and FQNNGV. CDR3 length: 13 residues. The CDR3: CASSFGRNTEAFF. CDR3 nucleotides: TGTGCCAGCAGCTTCGGGCGGAACACTGAAGCTTTCTTT.

CDR3 residues: CAWSLQTYSNQPQHF. CDR3 in DNA: TGTGCCTGGAGTCTACAGACCTATAGCAATCAGCCCCAGCATTTT. This chain uses TRBV30 with TRBJ1-5; D gene ambiguous. The CDR3 length is 15 residues. Trimming cost V 2 bases and J 0 bases, with 11 bases left between them. CDR1 and CDR2 (germline): GTSNPN, SVGIG (reference sequence).

The chain uses TRBV6-5 and TRBJ2-2; either TRBD1 or TRBD2 may fit D (5 bases each). CDR1 MNHEY and CDR2 SVGAGI come from the germline V gene. Trimming stripped 4 bases from V and 5 bases from J, with 14 bases between. The CDR3 covers 15 residues. The chain's CDR3 is CASSWDGGATGELFF. The CDR3 nucleotides read TGTGCCAGCAGTTGGGACGGTGGTGCGACCGGGGAGCTGTTTTTT.

The chain combines TRBV28 with TRBJ2-1; TRBD2 agrees at 11 bases. CDR3 length: 13 amino acids. V lost 9 bases to trimming and J lost 5 bases; unmatched junction nucleotides: 3. Germline V gene sequence: CDR1 MDHEN, CDR2 SYDVKM. CDR3 in amino acids: CASWTSGHNEQFF. The CDR3 DNA is TGTGCCAGTTGGACTAGCGGGCACAATGAGCAGTTCTTC.

The CDR3 region has the DNA TGCAGTGCGACAGATACAAACGAGCAGTACTTC. It specifies CSATDTNEQYF. The rearrangement uses TRBV20-1 and TRBJ2-7; D might be TRBD1 (5 bases). Germline V gene sequence: CDR1 DFQATT, CDR2 SNEGSKA (reference sequence). V lost 6 bases and J 5 bases, leaving 11 bases between the germline ends. This CDR3 spans 11 amino acids.

The rearrangement joins TRBV6-1 to TRBJ2-7; maybe TRBD2 (5 bases). V dropped 2 bases and J dropped 2 bases, with 10 bases sitting between them. There are 14 residues in the CDR3. From germline, CDR1 is MNHNS and CDR2 SASEGT. This CDR3 reads CASSERTPTYEQYF. DNA for the CDR3: TGTGCCAGCAGTGAACGGACTCCCACCTACGAGCAGTACTTC.

V usage is TRBV5-1 and J usage is TRBJ1-2; 12 bases are a match to TRBD1. The CDR3 sequence is 18 residues long. The junction had 13 bases not matched to a gene; V was cut back by 0 bases and J by 7 bases. In germline, CDR1 is SGHRS, CDR2 YFSETQ. The CDR3 loop is CASSLEGIRDRGRRGYTF. DNA of the CDR3: TGCGCCAGCAGCTTGGAGGGTATCCGGGACAGGGGGCGCCGTGGCTACACCTTC. Full variable domain (rest looked up from reference TRBV5-1 and TRBJ1-2): KAGVTQTPRYLIKTRGQQVTLSCSPISGHRSVSWYQQTPGQGLQFLFEYFSETQRNKGNFPGRFSGRQFSNSRSEMNVSTLELGDSALYLCASSLEGIRDRGRRGYTFGSGTRLTVV.

V and J are TRBV15 and TRBJ2-3; D not certain. Trimming cost V 4 bases and J 1 base, with 12 bases left between them. The V gene's germline CDR1 is LNHNV and CDR2 YYDKDF (reference sequence). This CDR3 region has 15 residues. CDR3 in amino acids: CATSNRKIGTDTQYF. CDR3 bases: TGTGCCACCAGCAATCGGAAGATAGGCACAGATACGCAGTATTTT.

The rearrangement joins TRBV28 to TRBJ1-1; D is unclear. The germline CDR1 and CDR2 sequences are MDHEN and SYDVKM. V lost 5 bases and J 1 base, leaving 5 bases between the germline ends. This CDR3 is 12 amino acids long. In DNA form, the CDR3 reads TGTGCCAGCAGTCCGACGAACACTGAAGCTTTCTTT. It codes for CASSPTNTEAFF.

This sequence joins TRBV6-6 and TRBJ2-1; 8 nucleotides agree with TRBD2. The CDR3 extends over 15 amino acids. V lost 7 bases to trimming and J lost 1 base; unmatched junction nucleotides: 6. The germline gives CDR1 MNHNY, CDR2 SVGAGI (reference sequence). The DNA of the CDR3 is TGTGCCAGCATTAAAAGCGGGAGTTCCTACAATGAGCAGTTCTTC. This sequence encodes CASIKSGSSYNEQFF.

The chain joins TRBV7-8 to TRBJ1-3; no reliable D call. Trimming took 5 bases from V and 8 from J, leaving 7 bases between them. Germline loops: CDR1 SGHVS, CDR2 FQNEAQ. The CDR3 is made up of 11 amino acids. The DNA of the CDR3 is TGTGCCAGCAGCGTTGTGGACACCATATATTTT. This codes for CASSVVDTIYF. Looking up the rest from reference TRBV7-8 and TRBJ1-3 gives the full variable domain: GAGVSQSPRYKVAKRGQDVALRCDPISGHVSLFWYQQALGQGPEFLTYFQNEAQLDKSGLPSDRFFAERPEGSVSTLKIQRTQQEDSAVYLCASSVVDTIYFGEGSWLTVV.

V is TRBV4-1 and J is TRBJ2-1, with TRBD2 matching over 11 bases. Germline loops: CDR1 MGHRA, CDR2 YSYEKL. CDR3 length: 18 residues. The junction had 8 bases not matched to a gene; V was cut back by 0 bases and J by 4 bases. The DNA of the CDR3 is TGCGCCAGCAGCCAAGATCTACTAGCGGGGGCCCCATACAATGAGCAGTTCTTC. Its protein is CASSQDLLAGAPYNEQFF.

The chain combines TRBV11-2 with TRBJ2-1, with D maybe TRBD2 (5 bases). Germline CDR1 reads SGHAT; CDR2 reads FQNNGV. V was trimmed by 1 base and J by 3 bases, leaving 10 bases between them. This CDR3 is 15 amino acids long. The CDR3 DNA follows: TGTGCCAGCAGCTTAGGGGTGACTAACTACAATGAGCAGTTCTTC. It encodes CASSLGVTNYNEQFF.

The genes are TRBV5-6 and TRBJ2-4; D gene ambiguous. Germline V gene sequence: CDR1 SGHDT, CDR2 YYEEEE. CDR3 length: 12 residues. V lost 2 bases and J lost 6, with 6 bases in between. CDR3 protein: CASSFGLNIQYF. The DNA of the CDR3 is TGTGCCAGCAGCTTCGGTTTAAACATTCAGTACTTC.

In regard to this clone: This sample includes further DNA sequences coding for the same CDR3. The chain uses TRBV5-1 and TRBJ2-7; TRBD1 or TRBD2 may be the D gene (6 bases each). The germline gives CDR1 SGHRS, CDR2 YFSETQ. CDR3 length equals 14 residues. V gave up 1 base and J gave up 0 bases, with 8 bases separating them. This CDR3 is CASSLRGDSYEQYF. The CDR3 DNA reads as TGCGCCAGCAGCTTGAGGGGGGACTCCTACGAGCAGTACTTC.

The chain links TRBV4-1 to TRBJ1-2, with TRBD1 as a possible D gene (5 bases). This CDR3 region has 14 residues. Germline-derived CDR1 and CDR2 are MGHRA and YSYEKL. V dropped 3 bases and J dropped 11 bases, with 19 bases sitting between them. The CDR3 bases are TGCGCCAGCAGCCATCCCATCCGGGACTCCCCTTACACCTTC. As protein: CASSHPIRDSPYTF.